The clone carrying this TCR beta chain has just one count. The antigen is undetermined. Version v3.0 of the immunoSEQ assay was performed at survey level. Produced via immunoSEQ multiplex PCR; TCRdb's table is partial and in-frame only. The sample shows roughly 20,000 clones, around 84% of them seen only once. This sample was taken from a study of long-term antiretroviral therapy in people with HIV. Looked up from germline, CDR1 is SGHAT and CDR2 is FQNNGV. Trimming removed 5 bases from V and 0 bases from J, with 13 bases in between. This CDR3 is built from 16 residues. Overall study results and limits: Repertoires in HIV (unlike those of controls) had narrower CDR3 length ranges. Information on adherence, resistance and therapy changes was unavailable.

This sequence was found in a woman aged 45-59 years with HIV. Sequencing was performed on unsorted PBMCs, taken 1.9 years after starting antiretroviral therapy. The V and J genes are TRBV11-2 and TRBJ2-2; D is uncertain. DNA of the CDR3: TGTGCCAGCAGCCCCCGCCAGGCGGCGAACACCGGGGAGCTGTTTTTT. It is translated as CASSPRQAANTGELFF.